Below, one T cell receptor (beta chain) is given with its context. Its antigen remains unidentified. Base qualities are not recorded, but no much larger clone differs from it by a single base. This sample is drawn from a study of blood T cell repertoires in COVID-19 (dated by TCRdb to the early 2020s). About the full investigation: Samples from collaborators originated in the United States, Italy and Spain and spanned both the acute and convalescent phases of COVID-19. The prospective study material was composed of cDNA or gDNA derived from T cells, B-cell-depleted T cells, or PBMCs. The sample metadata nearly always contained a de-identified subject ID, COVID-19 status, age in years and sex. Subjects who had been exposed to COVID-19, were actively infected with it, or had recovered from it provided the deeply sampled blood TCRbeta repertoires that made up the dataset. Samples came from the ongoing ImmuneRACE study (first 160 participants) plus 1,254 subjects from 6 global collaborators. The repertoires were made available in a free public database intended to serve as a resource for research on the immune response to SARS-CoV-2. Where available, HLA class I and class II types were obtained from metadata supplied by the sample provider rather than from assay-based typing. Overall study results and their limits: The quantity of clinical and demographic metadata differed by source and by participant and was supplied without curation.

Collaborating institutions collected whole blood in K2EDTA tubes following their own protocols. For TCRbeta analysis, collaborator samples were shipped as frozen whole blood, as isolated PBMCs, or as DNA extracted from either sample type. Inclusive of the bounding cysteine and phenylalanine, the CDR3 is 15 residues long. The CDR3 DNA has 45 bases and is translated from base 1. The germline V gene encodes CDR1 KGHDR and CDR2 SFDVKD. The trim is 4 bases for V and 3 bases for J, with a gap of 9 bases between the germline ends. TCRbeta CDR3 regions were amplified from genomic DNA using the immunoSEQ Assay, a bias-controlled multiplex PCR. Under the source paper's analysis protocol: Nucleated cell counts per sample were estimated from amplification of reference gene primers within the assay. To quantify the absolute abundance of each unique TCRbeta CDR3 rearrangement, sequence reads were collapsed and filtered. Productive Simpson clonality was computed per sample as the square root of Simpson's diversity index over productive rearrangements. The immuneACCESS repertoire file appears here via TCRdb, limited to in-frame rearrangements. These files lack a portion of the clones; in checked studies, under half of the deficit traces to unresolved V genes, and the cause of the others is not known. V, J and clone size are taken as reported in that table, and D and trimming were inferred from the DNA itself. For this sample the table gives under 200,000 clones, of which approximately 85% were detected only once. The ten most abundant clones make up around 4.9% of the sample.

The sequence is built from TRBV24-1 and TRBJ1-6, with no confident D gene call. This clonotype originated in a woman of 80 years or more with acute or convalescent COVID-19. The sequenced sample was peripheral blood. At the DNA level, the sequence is TGTGCCACCAGTGACTCTAGTGACTATAATTCACCCCTCCACTTT. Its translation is CATSDSSDYNSPLHF.